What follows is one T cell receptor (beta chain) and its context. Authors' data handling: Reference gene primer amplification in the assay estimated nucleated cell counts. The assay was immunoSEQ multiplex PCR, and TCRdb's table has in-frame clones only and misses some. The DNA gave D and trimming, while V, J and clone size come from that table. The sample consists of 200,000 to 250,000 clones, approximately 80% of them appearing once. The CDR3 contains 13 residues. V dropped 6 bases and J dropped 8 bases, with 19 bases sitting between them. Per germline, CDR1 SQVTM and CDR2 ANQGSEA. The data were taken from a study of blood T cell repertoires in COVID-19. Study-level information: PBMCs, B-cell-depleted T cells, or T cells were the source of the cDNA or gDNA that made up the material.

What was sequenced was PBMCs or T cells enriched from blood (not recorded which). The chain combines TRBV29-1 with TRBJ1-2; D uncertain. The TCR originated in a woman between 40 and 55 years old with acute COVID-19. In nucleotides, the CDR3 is TGCAGCGTCCTTGAGAGTTTCGAGGGAGGCTACACCTTC. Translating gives CSVLESFEGGYTF.